This passage covers 9 T cell receptor beta chains from one sample sequenced in a study of vaccination and CD4 T cells after COVID-19. Their antigens remain unidentified. The treatment: roughly nine-day PBMC culture with coronavirus spike peptide pools or control peptides (ViraFEST assay). Oncomine TCR Beta short-read sequencing was applied to DNA from cultured CD4+ T cells. Using its own MiXCR run on the PCR reads, TCRdb lists one record per CDR3 protein. The sample has some 13,000 distinct CDR3 sequences, about 56% seen once. Material: CD4+ T cells from blood, cultured in vitro. The receptors originated from a human donor who had recovered from COVID-19.

This clonotype was seen only a few times. V is TRBV20-1 and J is TRBJ1-5; unclear D gene. Germline V gene lookup returns CDR1 DFQATT and CDR2 SNEGSKA (reference sequence). V gave up 0 bases and J gave up 0 bases, with 6 bases separating them. This CDR3 contains 14 residues. In DNA form, the CDR3 reads TGCAGTGCTAGAGATCTCCATAGCAATCAGCCCCAGCATTTT. Its protein is CSARDLHSNQPQHF.

The genes are TRBV6-2 or TRBV6-3 and TRBJ1-5; 10 bases match TRBD1. Germline V CDR1 and CDR2: MNHEY, SVGEGT. The CDR3 is made up of 16 amino acids. J was trimmed by 1 base and V by 5 bases; bases with no gene match: 5. The chain's CDR3 is CASSLTGGPSNQPQHF. DNA of the CDR3: TGTGCCAGCAGTCTGACAGGGGGCCCGAGCAATCAGCCCCAGCATTTT.

This clonotype is medium-sized by share. The chain joins TRBV20-1 to TRBJ1-5; TRBD1 is a possible D gene (5 bases). Germline assignment: CDR1 DFQATT and CDR2 SNEGSKA (reference sequence). The CDR3 covers 14 residues. The V end was cut by 1 base, the J end by 2 bases, with 9 bases between. The CDR3 reads CSARVGGGNQPQHF. DNA of the CDR3: TGCAGTGCTAGAGTCGGAGGGGGCAATCAGCCCCAGCATTTT.

The V call is TRBV6-1, the J call TRBJ2-5; 12 nucleotides match TRBD2. This CDR3 contains 15 residues. Germline lookup yields CDR1 MNHNS and CDR2 SASEGT. J lost 5 bases, V lost 6 bases, and 7 bases had no gene match. CDR3 DNA sequence: TGTGCCAGCAGCCGACTAGCGGGAGCCTGGGAGACCCAGTACTTC. Its protein product is CASSRLAGAWETQYF.

The table lists this clonotype with a few counts. The chain employs TRBV18 and TRBJ2-3; 7 bases map to TRBD2. The germline gives CDR1 KGHSH, CDR2 LQKENI. The CDR3 consists of 15 residues. With V trimmed by 4 bases and J by 0 bases, 4 bases remained unmatched. Here the CDR3 DNA reads TGTGCCAGCTCACAAAGTAGCGGGAGCACAGATACGCAGTATTTT. Translated, it gives CASSQSSGSTDTQYF.

This clonotype was observed a few times. The V call is TRBV18, the J call TRBJ1-5; 11 bases map to TRBD1. The germline V gene encodes CDR1 KGHSH and CDR2 LQKENI. J was trimmed by 6 bases and V by 3 bases; bases with no gene match: 4. CDR3 length: 15 amino acids. The CDR3 DNA reads as TGTGCCAGCTCACCCGGACAGGGGGCAAGTCAGCCCCAGCATTTT. It translates to CASSPGQGASQPQHF.

The table lists this clonotype with a count of one. J is TRBJ2-2 and V is TRBV2; possible D gene TRBD2, 6 bases. The CDR3 contains 15 residues. Trimming pared 3 bases from V and 4 bases from J, leaving 12 bases between. Per germline, CDR1 SNHLY and CDR2 FYNNEI. The CDR3 here is CASSEAGTATGELFF. DNA for the CDR3: TGTGCCAGCAGTGAGGCGGGGACTGCCACCGGGGAGCTGTTTTTT.

V and J are TRBV20-1 and TRBJ2-7, with 10 bases fitting TRBD2. CDR1 is DFQATT, CDR2 SNEGSKA, per germline (reference sequence). Trimming cost V 0 bases and J 4 bases; bases outside gene matches: 6. The CDR3 covers 15 residues. The CDR3 is CSARDYSGRRYEQYF. In DNA, the CDR3 is TGCAGTGCTAGAGATTATAGCGGGAGGCGTTACGAGCAGTACTTC.

V is TRBV19 and J is TRBJ1-1, with D possibly TRBD1 on 5 matching bases. This CDR3 comprises 12 residues. V lost 5 bases and J 9 bases, leaving 13 bases between the germline ends. CDR1 LNHDA and CDR2 SQIVND come from the germline V gene (reference sequence). The CDR3 nucleotides read TGTGCCAGTAGTGCTGGGGCAGGGAAAGCTTTCTTT. It codes for CASSAGAGKAFF.